The rows below give T cell receptor beta chains drawn from one sample of a study of OX40 agonist ivuxolimab in advanced cancers. Repertoires were generated with immunoSEQ multiplex PCR, while TCRdb's copy carries only in-frame clones and drops some. The repertoire has roughly 63,000 clones, approximately 90% of them found once; the top ten carry approximately 13%. Here the sequenced sample was CD4+ or CD8+ T cells sorted from blood, taken in a trial of the OX40 agonist ivuxolimab. These receptors all come from an adult with an advanced solid tumor such as melanoma, head and neck, liver or kidney cancer. Each CDR3 is given with its conserved first and last residue. Fields, in order: CDR3 protein, CDR3 DNA, V gene, J gene, D gene, clone size. D genes are given only for firm matches. Not all rows give a size; the values are once, few, many and, for expanded clones, a class.

CDR3aa: CASSGDLSYEQYF
CDR3nt: TGTGCCAGCAGCGGGGACCTATCCTACGAGCAGTACTTC
v_gene: TRBV11-3
j_gene: TRBJ2-7
d_gene: NA
abundance: NA

CDR3aa: CASSESGTVGNEQFF
CDR3nt: TGCGCCAGCAGTGAGTCCGGGACGGTCGGGAATGAGCAGTTCTTC
v_gene: TRBV10-1
j_gene: TRBJ2-1
d_gene: NA
abundance: NA

CDR3aa: CATLGAGGRETQYF
CDR3nt: TGTGCCACCCTGGGGGCGGGAGGGAGGGAGACCCAGTACTTC
v_gene: TRBV6-5
j_gene: TRBJ2-5
d_gene: TRBD2
abundance: NA

CDR3aa: CASSPGLAGPGDSYNEQFF
CDR3nt: TGTGCCAGCAGCCCCGGACTAGCGGGACCCGGGGATTCCTACAATGAGCAGTTCTTC
v_gene: TRBV4-2
j_gene: TRBJ2-1
d_gene: TRBD2
abundance: medium-sized

CDR3aa: CASSRDHNTGELFF
CDR3nt: TGTGCCAGTAGCCGTGATCATAACACCGGGGAGCTGTTTTTT
v_gene: TRBV19
j_gene: TRBJ2-2
d_gene: NA
abundance: NA

CDR3aa: CASSPFGWNIEAFF
CDR3nt: TGTGCCAGCTCACCCTTCGGGTGGAACATTGAAGCTTTCTTT
v_gene: TRBV18
j_gene: TRBJ1-1
d_gene: NA
abundance: NA

CDR3aa: CASSLGGRNTEAFF
CDR3nt: TGTGCCAGCAGCTTGGGGGGGCGGAACACTGAAGCTTTCTTT
v_gene: TRBV7-8
j_gene: TRBJ1-1
d_gene: NA
abundance: NA

CDR3aa: CASSVQGTQNTGELFF
CDR3nt: TGTGCCAGCAGCGTCCAGGGGACTCAGAACACCGGGGAGCTGTTTTTT
v_gene: TRBV7-9
j_gene: TRBJ2-2
d_gene: NA
abundance: NA

CDR3aa: CASSQDRGLGQPQHF
CDR3nt: TGCGCCAGCAGCCAAGACAGGGGTTTAGGACAGCCCCAGCATTTT
v_gene: TRBV4-1
j_gene: TRBJ1-5
d_gene: NA
abundance: NA

CDR3aa: CASSYGQGQAFF
CDR3nt: TGTGCCAGCAGCTACGGACAGGGCCAAGCTTTCTTT
v_gene: TRBV7-9
j_gene: TRBJ1-1
d_gene: TRBD1
abundance: few

CDR3aa: CATKTGRGYGYTF
CDR3nt: TGTGCCACCAAGACGGGACGGGGCTATGGCTACACCTTC
v_gene: TRBV27
j_gene: TRBJ1-2
d_gene: NA
abundance: NA

CDR3aa: CASSWRASNQPQHF
CDR3nt: TGTGCCAGCAGCTGGCGGGCTAGCAATCAGCCCCAGCATTTT
v_gene: TRBV5-6
j_gene: TRBJ1-5
d_gene: NA
abundance: NA

CDR3aa: CAISIPPGELFF
CDR3nt: TGTGCCATCAGTATCCCCCCGGGGGAGCTGTTTTTT
v_gene: TRBV10-3
j_gene: TRBJ2-2
d_gene: NA
abundance: NA

CDR3aa: CASSEWDVNTIYF
CDR3nt: TGTGCCAGCAGCGAATGGGACGTAAACACCATATATTTT
v_gene: TRBV9
j_gene: TRBJ1-3
d_gene: NA
abundance: NA

CDR3aa: CASSGDSSGANVLTF
CDR3nt: TGTGCCAGCAGTGGTGACAGCTCTGGGGCCAACGTCCTGACTTTC
v_gene: TRBV2
j_gene: TRBJ2-6
d_gene: NA
abundance: NA

CDR3aa: CAWTPFLYNEQFF
CDR3nt: TGTGCCTGGACTCCTTTTCTCTACAATGAGCAGTTCTTC
v_gene: TRBV30
j_gene: TRBJ2-1
d_gene: NA
abundance: NA

CDR3aa: CAWSGEANYEQYF
CDR3nt: TGTGCCTGGAGCGGGGAGGCGAACTACGAGCAGTACTTC
v_gene: TRBV30
j_gene: TRBJ2-7
d_gene: NA
abundance: NA

CDR3aa: CASRLPPWAMTPGELFF
CDR3nt: TGTGCAAGTCGCTTACCCCCATGGGCTATGACCCCCGGGGAGCTGTTTTTT
v_gene: TRBV12-2
j_gene: TRBJ2-2
d_gene: NA
abundance: NA

CDR3aa: CASSPPGGGGNQPQHF
CDR3nt: TGTGCCAGCAGCCCCCCAGGGGGCGGAGGCAATCAGCCCCAGCATTTT
v_gene: TRBV28
j_gene: TRBJ1-5
d_gene: TRBD1
abundance: NA

CDR3aa: CASRGETQYF
CDR3nt: TGCGCCAGCAGGGGTGAGACCCAGTACTTC
v_gene: TRBV5-1
j_gene: TRBJ2-5
d_gene: NA
abundance: NA

CDR3aa: CASSLGLPNTGELFF
CDR3nt: TGTGCCAGCAGCCTGGGACTCCCGAACACCGGGGAGCTGTTTTTT
v_gene: TRBV6-5
j_gene: TRBJ2-2
d_gene: NA
abundance: NA

CDR3aa: CASSSGSWNNEQFF
CDR3nt: TGTGCCAGCAGTAGCGGGAGCTGGAACAATGAGCAGTTCTTC
v_gene: TRBV11-2
j_gene: TRBJ2-1
d_gene: TRBD2
abundance: NA

CDR3aa: CASSPSPNQPQHF
CDR3nt: TGTGCCAGTAGTCCCAGCCCTAATCAGCCCCAGCATTTT
v_gene: TRBV19
j_gene: TRBJ1-5
d_gene: NA
abundance: NA